This TCR beta chain was recorded in a study of cytomegalovirus exposure and HLA in healthy donors (dated by TCRdb to 2017 to 2019). Describing the broader study: An earlier analysis of 587 of the donors reported over 250 Gb of sequence data and 117 million unique TCR beta sequences obtained from around 170 million T cells. Of the roughly 400 genotyped donors, about 80% fell in the genetic ancestry cluster associated with self-reported Caucasian donors. In addition to the first cohort of 666 subjects, a separate validation cohort of 100 to 150 different subjects was used. In a later genetic analysis, genome-wide SNP genotypes for about three fifths of the 666 donors were used, and that subset was treated as a discovery cohort. Typing coverage varied by locus: roughly 620-640 donors for A, B, C, DRB1 and DQB1; about 520 for DQA1; about 590 for DPA1; fewer than 480 for DPB1. Roughly five DR-DQ haplotypes were handled as single units for association and clustering, since linkage in the cohort was strong. Every discovery cohort repertoire had been produced on one sequencing platform. HLA typing covered class I and class II loci at four-digit resolution. Alongside the repertoire data, information on donor age, sex, ethnicity and CMV serostatus was compiled. The study aimed to test whether cataloging public T cell receptors could reveal signatures of past pathogen exposure. In the later analysis, no new phenotypic data were used to find candidate immune exposures; instead, reliance was placed on TCR beta sequences and their occurrence across donors. To predict cytomegalovirus infection status, the study brought together high-throughput TCR immunosequencing, statistical association of individual TCRs with disease status, and machine learning. The study used immunosequencing to profile the T cell repertoires of 666 subjects and linked those repertoires to cytomegalovirus serostatus. An earlier analysis of 587 of the donors applied high-throughput TCR beta sequencing to assess whether each TCR beta V gene segment acted as functional or pseudogenic. To study patterns of TCR occurrence, a later analysis re-analyzed previously published TCR beta repertoires from several hundred donors and added high-resolution HLA genotyping. Across roughly 420 genotyped donors of the cohort, an average of 235,054 unique TCR beta nucleotide sequences per donor were sequenced, and 15% to 20% of those sequences were non-productive. Approximately 300 gigabases of sequencing data and 75 million to 85 million unique TCR sequences made up an early release that covered fewer than 650 HLA-typed donors.

The cohort comprised 666 healthy bone marrow donors. Cohort members were all nominally healthy when sampled, although unrecorded immune exposures were likely present. The donor was CMV seropositive and was included in the group of 250 to 300 seropositive cohort members. Every donor gave a peripheral blood sample, and the peripheral blood mononuclear cells from that sample were used for TCR beta sequencing. The Qiagen DNeasy Blood Extraction Kit was used to extract genomic DNA from the blood cell samples. CDR1 and CDR2 were assigned from the germline V gene (reference sequence) as SEHNR and FQNEAQ. The CDR3 runs 15 amino acids, cysteine and phenylalanine included. Of all the DNA, just the CDR3 is kept, 45 bases in frame from base 1. Unmatched junction bases come to 11, with V trimmed by 3 bases and J by 7 bases. The library was built by means of the immunoSEQ multiplex PCR assay. For the multiplex PCR, a mixture combining 60 forward primers for TCR Vbeta segments and 13 reverse primers for TCR Jbeta segments was used. A multiplex PCR assay on genomic DNA amplified the CDR3 region of rearranged TCR beta genes. On the Illumina HiSeq System, the amplified TCR beta libraries were sequenced as 87-base-pair reads. The original methods were these. A later analysis counted about 80 million unique TCR beta chains across the 700 or so repertoires, and around 9.9 million of these chains were shared by at least two donors. Raw reads were error-corrected and collapsed into unique sequences with a nearest-neighbor algorithm that merged closely related sequences to remove PCR and sequencing errors. Alignment of CDR3 sequences to IMGT reference sequences was used to assign V, D and J gene segments. Each retained sequence needed at least a six-nucleotide match to both a V gene segment and a J gene segment. A rearrangement was called productive if the CDR3 had no stop codons and remained in frame with V and J, and every other rearrangement was called non-productive. Following IMGT convention, CDR3 was defined as the stretch from the second conserved V-encoded cysteine to the conserved J-encoded phenylalanine. In an earlier analysis of some 550 of the donors, sequences lacking an unambiguous match to a single V gene segment were excluded. In an earlier analysis of several hundred of the donors, V segments were called functional above 56.7% productive rearrangements and were called segregating when the between-donor standard deviation exceeded 5%. To diagnose cytomegalovirus status from the catalog of TCR beta chain sequences, a statistical classification framework was built. In a later analysis, V and J genes were assigned by comparing TCR nucleotide sequences against IMGT/GENE-DB human TR gene sequences. A later analysis assigned CDR3 sequences and most-parsimonious VDJ recombination scenarios with the TCRdist pipeline. A later analysis defined each TCR beta chain by its CDR3 amino acid sequence plus V-gene family, and excluded reads lacking a unique V-gene family. In a later analysis, nearly 600 highly shared, low-generation-probability nucleotide sequences were removed to address suspected cross-contamination and a sequencing artifact. In a later analysis, a clonal expansion index for each public chain was calculated from normalized within-repertoire ranks of inferred template counts. A later analysis computed generation probabilities with a VDJ recombination model fitted to out-of-frame rearrangements, and checked the results against IGoR. In a later analysis, TCR-TCR, TCR-HLA and TCR-CMV co-occurrence was scored with hypergeometric tests, and a repertoire-size bias correction was applied to TCR pairs. False discovery rates were estimated in a later analysis by permuting HLA or CMV assignments 20 times. In a later analysis, co-occurring TCRs were grouped using DBSCAN, and TCRdist sequence similarity was added for clustering within HLA-allele-positive subsets. Repertoires with fewer than 30,000 or more than 120,000 public chains, plus five repertoires with anomalous nucleotide sharing, were excluded from co-occurrence clustering. TCRdb retrieved this table from immuneACCESS and kept in-frame rearrangements only. Not all clones are present; in checked studies, unresolved V genes account for under half, and no reason is known for the remainder. V and J calls and clone size are copied from that table; D and trimming were computed from the DNA. The sample table contains approximately 200,000 clones; only one count was recorded for around four fifths of them. The top ten clones comprise 6.5% of the sample.

Study-wide findings and limitations: Most TCR sequences were seen in very few donors, while some public TCRs were found in many individuals. In vitro tests confirmed that a few of the cytomegalovirus-associated TCR beta chains recognize cytomegalovirus antigens. The classifier was reported to diagnose cytomegalovirus status with high specificity and sensitivity in both the original cohort and the validation cohort. Correlated functional status among segregating V segments might be attributable to linkage disequilibrium, but an unknown experimental factor could not be ruled out. HLA typing was unavailable for some donors at each locus, so association tests used only the typed subset. A further reported finding was that TCR beta sequences accurately predicted the HLA-A and HLA-B alleles for most subjects in the first cohort. A group of highly shared sequence variants was considered likely to be a technical artifact of the sequencing pipeline. The authors suggested that the approach could potentially be generalized to other disease states and immunological phenotypes. A later analysis found that HLA-associated TCR beta chains were more clonally expanded and had lower generation probabilities than equally common non-associated chains. At a false discovery rate of 0.05, a later analysis linked around 15,000 TCR beta sequences to specific HLA alleles. In a later analysis, most CMV-associated TCR beta chains were found to appear HLA-restricted, with HLA associations seemingly driven largely by CMV exposure. The earlier analysis of 450 to 700 of the donors excluded 15 to 20 rarely observed V segments, including chromosome 9 orphons, because counts were too low. A total of fewer than 200 TCR beta chains were listed by the study as associated with cytomegalovirus. V-gene and J-gene trimming of TCR beta chains was associated with a missense DCLRE1C variant in a later genetic analysis, and the association was replicated in an independent cohort. According to a later genetic analysis, donors in an Asian-associated ancestry cluster had fewer N-insertions in productive TCRs than the approximately 650-donor mean. Several of the top co-occurrence clusters appeared to be linked to parvovirus B19, influenza, CMV and Epstein-Barr virus, according to a later analysis. According to a later analysis, TCR association rates differed among HLA loci, with DRB1 alleles showing the most associated TCRs and HLA-C alleles showing the fewest. Only TCR beta chains were sequenced in this cohort, and the absence of alpha or paired-chain data limited detectable features. Strong co-occurrence of HLA alleles, especially DR and DQ, made assigning TCR associations to individual alleles difficult. The only immune exposure information available for the cohort was CMV serostatus. The 87-base-pair reads could not distinguish some IMGT-functional V segments, including TRBV6-2 and TRBV6-3, so those segments were excluded. Presence/absence analyses assumed roughly uniform sequencing depth across donors, an assumption that may not hold. In an earlier analysis of several hundred of the donors, most TCR beta V segments were observed in productive rearrangements about 87% or about 30% of the time, broadly matching IMGT annotations.

Comment on this clone: There is no known antigen for this receptor. No much larger clone exists at a distance of one base, and base qualities are not known.

This receptor was identified in a woman in her forties or fifties in good health and CMV-seropositive. The chain is made from TRBV7-9 and TRBJ2-7, with TRBD1 identical over 8 junction bases. Sequencing was performed on PBMCs. The CDR3 protein is CASSFSGGAAEEQYF. DNA sequence: TGTGCCAGCAGCTTTTCAGGGGGCGCAGCCGAGGAGCAGTACTTC.